The clone carrying this T cell receptor (beta chain) was seen a few times. Its specificity is unknown. Germline CDR1 is SGHTA and CDR2 is FQGNSA. CDR3 length: 11 amino acids. Trimming stripped 5 bases from V and 4 bases from J, with 6 bases between. The data were taken from a study of beta chain features in type 1 diabetes. Reverse transcription of all isolated RNA meant that expressed TCRB transcripts were sequenced. An average of around 3.9 million reads was obtained for naive, central memory and regulatory T cell samples. Method: immunoSEQ multiplex PCR; TCRdb's copy keeps in-frame clones and lacks some. The sample lists 300,000 to 400,000 clones; over 9% were seen once. Study-wide results and caveats: People with Type 1 diabetes carried modestly yet significantly shorter TCRB CDR3s in all four CD4+ subsets. The naive, central memory and Treg TCRB repertoires looked more alike in patients than they did in healthy donors.

The chain has TRBV7-2 and TRBJ2-7; D unclear. The sample comprised central memory CD4+ T cells from blood. The sequence was obtained from a man younger than 40 with type 1 diabetes. CDR3 protein: CASSRFYEQYF. The CDR3 DNA reads as TGTGCCAGCAGCCGTTTTTACGAGCAGTACTTC.